A selection of T cell receptor beta chains follows, all from one sample in a study of CD8 T cells in ankylosing spondylitis. TCRdb re-called the 5' RACE reads with MiXCR, one entry per CDR3 protein. The repertoire holds a few hundred thousand distinct CDR3 sequences, with over 8.5% as singletons. The sample taken for sequencing was blood, either unsorted or a sorted T cell fraction (not recorded which). The receptors originated from a male donor with ankylosing spondylitis or in good health (not recorded which). The CDR3 runs from the conserved cysteine through the conserved F or W. The D gene is left open where the match is weak. A row's size may be missing; if present it is once, few, many or a size class.

clone size	D gene	V gene	J gene	CDR3 DNA	CDR3 protein
few	.	TRBV29-1	TRBJ1-2	TGCAGCGTTGAAGGGGGTAATGGCTACACCTTC	CSVEGGNGYTF
many	TRBD1	TRBV27	TRBJ2-1	TGTGCCAGCAGTTTGAAGGGGGCTGAGCAGTTCTTC	CASSLKGAEQFF
few	.	TRBV3-1	TRBJ1-1	TGTGCCAGCAGCAAACGCAATTTGAACACTGAAGCTTTCTTT	CASSKRNLNTEAFF
.	.	TRBV7-2	TRBJ1-1	TGTGCCAGCAGCTTAGTTCCAGTGAACACTGAAGCTTTCTTT	CASSLVPVNTEAFF
.	.	TRBV5-1	TRBJ2-5	TGCGCCAGCAGCTTGGCTCTAGGAGGAATAGTAAAAGAGACCCAGTACTTC	CASSLALGGIVKETQYF
many	.	TRBV15	TRBJ2-3	TGTGCCACCAGCAGCGAAGGGCGGGACGCAGATACGCAGTATTTT	CATSSEGRDADTQYF
.	.	TRBV29-1	TRBJ1-1	TGCAGCGTCAGGGACACTGAAGCTTTCTTT	CSVRDTEAFF
many	TRBD1	TRBV27	TRBJ2-7	TGTGCCAGCAGTTCGGGACAGCTCTACGAGCAGTACTTC	CASSSGQLYEQYF
few	TRBD1	TRBV30	TRBJ2-5	TGTGCCTGGAGAAGGGGGCTCGGAGAGACCCAGTACTTC	CAWRRGLGETQYF
many	.	TRBV5-1	TRBJ1-6	TGCGCCAGCAGCCCTGTCCTTAGTCAGAAATCACCCCTCCACTTT	CASSPVLSQKSPLHF
few	.	TRBV6-1	TRBJ2-3	TGTGCCAGCAGCATTTTCGGCAGACCAGATACGCAGTATTTT	CASSIFGRPDTQYF
.	.	TRBV7-6	TRBJ2-3	TGTGCCAGCAGCCCCCGCCCCTCTGGGGGAGTCACTAGCACAGATACGCAGTATTTT	CASSPRPSGGVTSTDTQYF
few	TRBD2	TRBV4-1	TRBJ2-5	TGCGCCAGCAGCCCCGGGGGGACTAGCTCGTGGGATAACTTGGACCAAGAGACCCAGTACTTC	CASSPGGTSSWDNLDQETQYF
.	.	TRBV24-1	TRBJ1-3	TGTGCCACCAGTGATTTGCTACCTCCAGGGACTGGAAACACCATATATTTT	CATSDLLPPGTGNTIYF
few	.	TRBV27	TRBJ2-3	TGTGCCAGCAGTATTCCTAGCACAGATACGCAGTATTTT	CASSIPSTDTQYF
.	.	TRBV25-1	TRBJ2-7	TGTGCCAGCAGCGGAAGGCGGGGGCAGTGGGACGAGCAGTATTTC	CASSGRRGQWDEQYF
many	TRBD1	TRBV4-1	TRBJ2-1	TGCGCCAGCAGCCAAGTCGGGGGGACAGGGAATCTCAATGAGCAGTTCTTC	CASSQVGGTGNLNEQFF
.	.	TRBV24-1	TRBJ2-1	TGTGCCACCAGTGCGGGGAATGAGCAGTTCTTC	CATSAGNEQFF
many	.	TRBV5-1	TRBJ1-1	TGCGCCAGCAGCTCCCGGTGGGGTACTGAAGCTTTCTTT	CASSSRWGTEAFF
many	.	TRBV2	TRBJ2-7	TGTGCCAGCAGTGAAAGTTACCAGGGAAACTCCTACGAGCAGTACTTC	CASSESYQGNSYEQYF
many	.	TRBV20-1	TRBJ2-1	TGCAGTGCGCACGGGCGGATGCACTACAATGAGCAGTTCTTC	CSAHGRMHYNEQFF
many	.	TRBV5-8	TRBJ1-1	TGTGCCAGCAGCAACGTATACACTGAAGCTTTCTTT	CASSNVYTEAFF
.	TRBD1	TRBV15	TRBJ2-7	TGTGCCACCAGCAGAAGCCCGACAGGGGGGTACGAGCAGTACTTC	CATSRSPTGGYEQYF
many	.	TRBV5-5	TRBJ2-3	TGTGCCAGCAGCTTGCAGGGCACAGATACGCAGTATTTT	CASSLQGTDTQYF
.	TRBD1	TRBV11-2	TRBJ2-6	TGTGCCAGCAGCCCGAGAGGGACAGGGGTATTCTCTGGGGCCAACGTCCTGACTTTC	CASSPRGTGVFSGANVLTF
few	.	TRBV28	TRBJ2-5	TGTGCCAGCAGTTTAACGGGGAGGACCCAGTACTTC	CASSLTGRTQYF
many	TRBD2	TRBV5-1	TRBJ2-3	TGCGCCAGCAGACCCGGACTAGCGGGGTACACAGATACGCAGTATTTT	CASRPGLAGYTDTQYF
.	TRBD2	TRBV5-1	TRBJ2-3	TGCGCCAGCAGCTTGGATAATAGCGGGGGCACAGATACGCAGTATTTT	CASSLDNSGGTDTQYF
few	TRBD2	TRBV19	TRBJ2-5	TGTGCCAGTAGTATAAGGAGCGCGGGAGGAGAGACCCAGTACTTC	CASSIRSAGGETQYF
many	TRBD1	TRBV20-1	TRBJ2-7	TGCAGTGCCATGACAGGGGTTACCTACGAGCAGTACTTC	CSAMTGVTYEQYF
.	.	TRBV4-2	TRBJ2-3	TGTGCCAGCAGCCAAGAAATAGTCGGGCAAGATACGCAGTATTTT	CASSQEIVGQDTQYF
many	TRBD2	TRBV6-1	TRBJ2-1	TGTGCCAGCAGTCCCCGGACTAGCGGGGTCTCCTACAATGAGCAGTTCTTC	CASSPRTSGVSYNEQFF
many	.	TRBV12-3/TRBV12-4	TRBJ1-1	TGTGCCAGCAGCAGCGGGACGGCTGAAGCTTTCTTT	CASSSGTAEAFF
many	TRBD1	TRBV7-9	TRBJ2-2	TGTGCCAGCAGCACCAGGGGGATCGCGAACACCGGGGAGCTGTTTTTT	CASSTRGIANTGELFF
.	.	TRBV29-1	TRBJ2-1	TGCAGCGTTGAAGATTTTGACAGCCCCTACAATGAGCAGTTCTTC	CSVEDFDSPYNEQFF
.	.	TRBV29-1	TRBJ2-1	TGCAGCGTTGAACCGGACGACACCTACACTGAGCAGTTCTTC	CSVEPDDTYTEQFF
few	TRBD1	TRBV5-1	TRBJ2-7	TGCGCCAGCACCCCCCGACAGGGCAGCTACGAGCAGTACTTC	CASTPRQGSYEQYF
many	.	TRBV25-1	TRBJ1-2	TGTGCCAGCAGTCAGGGGTATGGCTACACCTTC	CASSQGYGYTF
many	.	TRBV29-1	TRBJ2-1	TGCAGCGTTCGCAGGTTAGACGATGAGCAGTTCTTC	CSVRRLDDEQFF
medium-sized	TRBD2	TRBV24-1	TRBJ2-1	TGTGCCACCAGTGGAGTGGCGGGGGGGTTAAATGAGCAGTTCTTC	CATSGVAGGLNEQFF
few	TRBD1	TRBV12-3/TRBV12-4	TRBJ2-7	TGTGCCAGCAGTTTCCGACAGGGGAGCTCCTACGAGCAGTACTTC	CASSFRQGSSYEQYF
many	.	TRBV6-1	TRBJ2-7	TGTGCCAGCAGCGACAGGTTTTCCTACGAGCAGTACTTC	CASSDRFSYEQYF
many	TRBD2	TRBV5-5	TRBJ2-1	TGTGCCAGCAGCGGGATGACTAGCGGGGGCCTGTACAATGAGCAGTTCTTC	CASSGMTSGGLYNEQFF
many	.	TRBV20-1	TRBJ2-3	TGCAGTGTCAAAACCCTAGGAGATACGCAGTATTTT	CSVKTLGDTQYF
many	.	TRBV20-1	TRBJ1-1	TGCAGTGCTCCCCCGCTAAGCACTGAAGCTTTCTTT	CSAPPLSTEAFF
few	TRBD2	TRBV7-9	TRBJ2-1	TGTGCCAGCAGCCCCTCTTTCAGCGGGGGCTACAATGAGCAGTTCTTC	CASSPSFSGGYNEQFF
many	TRBD1	TRBV14	TRBJ2-3	TGTGCCAGCAGCCAATACGGACAGGGTCTCACAGATACGCAGTATTTT	CASSQYGQGLTDTQYF